Listed below are T cell receptor beta chains from one sample, sequenced in a study of CD8+CD57+ T cells in acquired aplastic anemia. From the reads, TCRdb called clonotypes with MiXCR, one entry per CDR3 protein. The sample comprises roughly 180,000 distinct CDR3 sequences, roughly 63% of which are singletons, and roughly 42% rests with the top ten. Sequenced: sorted CD4+, CD8+, or CD8+CD57+ T cells (not recorded which) from PBMCs. Receptors were obtained from a human donor with aplastic anemia. Each CDR3 is given with its conserved first and last residue. The order of the fields is D gene, clone size, J gene, V gene, CDR3 protein, CDR3 DNA. D genes are given only for firm matches. Not all rows give a size; the values are once, few, many and, for expanded clones, a class.

D gene: TRBD2; clone size: NA; J gene: TRBJ2-1; V gene: TRBV9; CDR3 protein: CASSESSGYEQFF; CDR3 DNA: TGCGCCAGCAGTGAAAGTAGCGGGTATGAGCAGTTCTTC
D gene: TRBD2; clone size: few; J gene: TRBJ2-1; V gene: TRBV20-1; CDR3 protein: CSARPASGVYNEQFF; CDR3 DNA: TGCAGTGCTAGGCCTGCTAGCGGAGTGTACAATGAGCAGTTCTTC
D gene: NA; clone size: many; J gene: TRBJ2-6; V gene: TRBV7-2; CDR3 protein: CASSSTPSGANVLTF; CDR3 DNA: TGTGCCAGCAGCTCGACTCCCTCTGGGGCCAACGTCCTGACTTTC
D gene: NA; clone size: many; J gene: TRBJ1-2; V gene: TRBV12-3/TRBV12-4; CDR3 protein: CASSPGDLLYGYTF; CDR3 DNA: TGTGCCAGCAGCCCAGGCGACCTTCTCTATGGCTACACCTTC
D gene: TRBD2; clone size: many; J gene: TRBJ2-7; V gene: TRBV3-1; CDR3 protein: CASSQEGLARGRLEQYF; CDR3 DNA: TGTGCCAGCAGCCAAGAGGGACTAGCGAGGGGACGCCTGGAGCAGTACTTC
D gene: NA; clone size: NA; J gene: TRBJ2-2; V gene: TRBV7-2; CDR3 protein: CASSLDRPRDTGELFF; CDR3 DNA: TGTGCCAGCAGCTTAGACAGGCCACGGGACACCGGGGAGCTGTTTTTT
D gene: NA; clone size: NA; J gene: TRBJ1-1; V gene: TRBV20-1; CDR3 protein: CSATTKNTEAFF; CDR3 DNA: TGCAGTGCTACCACTAAGAACACTGAAGCTTTCTTT
D gene: NA; clone size: NA; J gene: TRBJ2-7; V gene: TRBV2; CDR3 protein: CASSNYEQYF; CDR3 DNA: TGTGCAAGCAGTAACTACGAGCAGTACTTC
D gene: NA; clone size: many; J gene: TRBJ1-3; V gene: TRBV6-6; CDR3 protein: CASSQSRGSGNTIYF; CDR3 DNA: TGTGCCAGCAGCCAAAGTCGGGGGTCCGGAAACACCATATATTTT
D gene: TRBD1; clone size: NA; J gene: TRBJ1-2; V gene: TRBV15; CDR3 protein: CATSRERQGAGGYTF; CDR3 DNA: TGTGCCACCAGCAGAGAGCGACAGGGGGCAGGTGGCTACACCTTC
D gene: TRBD1; clone size: NA; J gene: TRBJ1-1; V gene: TRBV6-1; CDR3 protein: CASRGTGNTEAFF; CDR3 DNA: TGTGCCAGCAGGGGGACAGGAAACACTGAAGCTTTCTTT
D gene: TRBD2; clone size: NA; J gene: TRBJ2-7; V gene: TRBV7-2; CDR3 protein: CASSSSSGGTYEQYF; CDR3 DNA: TGTGCCAGCAGCTCATCTAGCGGGGGGACCTACGAGCAGTACTTC
D gene: NA; clone size: NA; J gene: TRBJ2-3; V gene: TRBV7-9; CDR3 protein: CASSLSNSDTQYF; CDR3 DNA: TGTGCCAGCAGCTTAAGTAACTCAGATACGCAGTATTTT
D gene: TRBD2; clone size: NA; J gene: TRBJ2-7; V gene: TRBV7-3; CDR3 protein: CASSLGGLAGSSYEQYF; CDR3 DNA: TGTGCCAGCAGCTTAGGGGGACTAGCGGGGAGCAGCTACGAGCAGTACTTC
D gene: TRBD1; clone size: NA; J gene: TRBJ2-1; V gene: TRBV7-3; CDR3 protein: CASSPNGAGTAFF; CDR3 DNA: TGTGCCAGCAGCCCTAATGGAGCCGGGACAGCTTTCTTC
D gene: TRBD1; clone size: NA; J gene: TRBJ1-1; V gene: TRBV7-2; CDR3 protein: CASSSDRESEAFF; CDR3 DNA: TGTGCCAGCAGCTCAGACAGGGAGTCCGAAGCTTTCTTT
D gene: NA; clone size: NA; J gene: TRBJ1-2; V gene: TRBV10-3; CDR3 protein: CAISSGPEGGYTF; CDR3 DNA: TGTGCCATCAGCAGCGGTCCTGAAGGGGGCTACACCTTC
D gene: NA; clone size: once; J gene: TRBJ2-3; V gene: TRBV12-3/TRBV12-4; CDR3 protein: CASTGSVVHVADTQYF; CDR3 DNA: TGTGCCAGCACCGGATCGGTTGTCCACGTCGCAGATACGCAGTATTTT
D gene: NA; clone size: NA; J gene: TRBJ2-1; V gene: TRBV7-9; CDR3 protein: CASSRGGKRGYLDNEQFF; CDR3 DNA: TGTGCCAGCAGCCGTGGGGGGAAACGGGGCTATTTGGACAATGAGCAGTTCTTC
D gene: NA; clone size: few; J gene: TRBJ1-1; V gene: TRBV2; CDR3 protein: CASKIMNTEAFF; CDR3 DNA: TGTGCCAGCAAGATTATGAACACTGAAGCTTTCTTT
D gene: NA; clone size: many; J gene: TRBJ1-1; V gene: TRBV7-9; CDR3 protein: CASSFYNDVAFF; CDR3 DNA: TGTGCCAGCAGCTTTTACAACGACGTAGCTTTCTTT
D gene: NA; clone size: NA; J gene: TRBJ1-1; V gene: TRBV10-3; CDR3 protein: CAINRVLNTEAFF; CDR3 DNA: TGTGCCATCAATAGGGTTTTGAACACTGAAGCTTTCTTT
D gene: NA; clone size: NA; J gene: TRBJ2-3; V gene: TRBV6-4; CDR3 protein: CASSVQGTTDTQYF; CDR3 DNA: TGTGCCAGCAGTGTCCAGGGGACGACAGATACGCAGTATTTT
D gene: NA; clone size: NA; J gene: TRBJ1-1; V gene: TRBV19; CDR3 protein: CAGSIATTTTEAFF; CDR3 DNA: TGTGCCGGTAGTATAGCTACAACGACGACTGAAGCTTTCTTT
D gene: NA; clone size: few; J gene: TRBJ2-5; V gene: TRBV7-9; CDR3 protein: CASSLQDWETQYF; CDR3 DNA: TGTGCCAGCAGCTTACAGGATTGGGAGACCCAGTACTTC
D gene: TRBD1; clone size: many; J gene: TRBJ2-7; V gene: TRBV12-3/TRBV12-4; CDR3 protein: CASSPSTGDRGYEQYF; CDR3 DNA: TGTGCCAGCAGTCCATCAACGGGGGACAGGGGCTACGAGCAGTACTTC
D gene: NA; clone size: NA; J gene: TRBJ2-1; V gene: TRBV29-1; CDR3 protein: CSVERGATYNEQFF; CDR3 DNA: TGCAGCGTTGAAAGAGGGGCGACCTACAATGAGCAGTTCTTC
D gene: NA; clone size: few; J gene: TRBJ2-7; V gene: TRBV15; CDR3 protein: CATSRDSAYEQYF; CDR3 DNA: TGTGCCACCAGCAGAGATTCGGCCTACGAGCAGTACTTC
D gene: NA; clone size: NA; J gene: TRBJ1-2; V gene: TRBV3-1; CDR3 protein: CASSQLFRDGVEGYTF; CDR3 DNA: TGTGCCAGCAGCCAACTTTTCCGGGACGGGGTTGAGGGCTACACCTTC
D gene: NA; clone size: NA; J gene: TRBJ2-1; V gene: TRBV29-1; CDR3 protein: CSVGVATQRYNEQFF; CDR3 DNA: TGCAGCGTTGGGGTAGCGACCCAACGTTACAATGAGCAGTTCTTC
D gene: NA; clone size: few; J gene: TRBJ2-3; V gene: TRBV24-1; CDR3 protein: CATSAITDTQYF; CDR3 DNA: TGTGCCACCAGTGCCATCACAGATACGCAGTATTTT
D gene: TRBD1; clone size: NA; J gene: TRBJ2-7; V gene: TRBV29-1; CDR3 protein: CSVWDRGFSEQYF; CDR3 DNA: TGCAGCGTTTGGGACAGGGGCTTTAGCGAGCAGTACTTC
D gene: TRBD2; clone size: few; J gene: TRBJ2-7; V gene: TRBV10-3; CDR3 protein: CAIGTSLAGVEQYF; CDR3 DNA: TGTGCCATCGGAACATCCTTAGCGGGAGTCGAGCAGTACTTC
D gene: NA; clone size: NA; J gene: TRBJ1-2; V gene: TRBV29-1; CDR3 protein: CSVMGAGKHGYTF; CDR3 DNA: TGCAGCGTTATGGGGGCGGGGAAGCATGGCTACACCTTC
D gene: NA; clone size: NA; J gene: TRBJ1-1; V gene: TRBV5-1; CDR3 protein: CASSLGQMNTEAFF; CDR3 DNA: TGCGCCAGCAGCTTGGGGCAGATGAACACTGAAGCTTTCTTT
D gene: NA; clone size: NA; J gene: TRBJ2-1; V gene: TRBV7-2; CDR3 protein: CASSFGQGPNTEQFF; CDR3 DNA: TGTGCCAGCAGCTTTGGTCAGGGCCCGAACACTGAGCAGTTCTTC
D gene: TRBD1; clone size: NA; J gene: TRBJ1-2; V gene: TRBV29-1; CDR3 protein: CSIRDRGLYGGYTF; CDR3 DNA: TGCAGCATCCGGGACAGGGGGTTATACGGTGGCTACACCTTC